This T cell receptor beta chain was sequenced for a study of PD-L1 blockade in urothelial cancer. As for the study in general: Each patient had 0 to 3 earlier chemotherapy regimens. The median number of T cells present in blood samples was about 140,000.

Germline V gene lookup returns CDR1 MNHEY and CDR2 SMNVEV (reference sequence). The CDR3 runs 17 residues. V dropped 4 bases and J dropped 6; count of bases not matched to a gene: 13. Spiked synthetic TCR analogs estimated absolute template abundance per PCR. Clones were sequenced by immunoSEQ multiplex PCR, and TCRdb holds only the in-frame ones, with some missing. The sample includes roughly 30,000 clones, about 87% seen only once; the top ten take around 14%. On this clone itself: As yet, its antigen is unknown.

General observations from the study: Durable benefit accompanied greater 3-week expansion of tumor-associated blood clones.

Stated time point: pretreatment peripheral blood. Material: PBMCs, obtained around atezolizumab (anti-PD-L1) treatment. This chain joins TRBV27 and TRBJ2-1, with 9 bases matching TRBD2. This receptor was obtained from a man aged 60 to 69 with urothelial cancer. In DNA, the CDR3 is TGTGCCAGCAGTTCCCCGGGGGGTGCGGGAGGGCCCAATGAGCAGTTCTTC. Translating gives CASSSPGGAGGPNEQFF.